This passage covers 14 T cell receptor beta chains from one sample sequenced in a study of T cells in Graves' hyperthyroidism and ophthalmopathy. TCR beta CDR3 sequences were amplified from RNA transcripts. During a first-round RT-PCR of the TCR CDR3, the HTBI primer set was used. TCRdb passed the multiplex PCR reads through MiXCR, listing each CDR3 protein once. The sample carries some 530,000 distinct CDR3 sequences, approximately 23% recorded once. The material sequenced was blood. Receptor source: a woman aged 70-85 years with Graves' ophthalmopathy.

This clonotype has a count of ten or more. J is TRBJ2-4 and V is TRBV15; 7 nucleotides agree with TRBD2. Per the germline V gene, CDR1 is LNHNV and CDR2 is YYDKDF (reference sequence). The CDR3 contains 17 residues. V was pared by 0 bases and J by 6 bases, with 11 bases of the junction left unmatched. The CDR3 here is CATSRDSAGVGRNIQYF. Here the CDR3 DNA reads TGTGCCACCAGCAGAGATAGCGCGGGGGTCGGCCGAAACATTCAGTACTTC.

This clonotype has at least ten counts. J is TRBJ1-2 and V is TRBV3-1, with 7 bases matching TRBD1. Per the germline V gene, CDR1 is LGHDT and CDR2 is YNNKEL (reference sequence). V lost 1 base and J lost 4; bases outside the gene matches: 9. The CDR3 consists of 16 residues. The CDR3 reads CASSQVDREYSYGYTF. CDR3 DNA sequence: TGTGCCAGCAGCCAAGTCGACAGGGAATATAGCTATGGCTACACCTTC. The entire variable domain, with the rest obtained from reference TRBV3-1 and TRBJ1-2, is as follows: DTAVSQTPKYLVTQMGNDKSIKCEQNLGHDTMYWYKQDSKKFLKIMFSYNNKELIINETVPNRFSPKSPDKAHLNLHINSLELGDSAVYFCASSQVDREYSYGYTFGSGTRLTVV.

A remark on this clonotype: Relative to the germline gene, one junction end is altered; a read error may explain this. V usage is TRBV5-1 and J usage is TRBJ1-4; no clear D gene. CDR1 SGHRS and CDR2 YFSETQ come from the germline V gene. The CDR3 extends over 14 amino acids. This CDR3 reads CAWSVPPPGGKLFF. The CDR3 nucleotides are TGTGCCTGGAGTGTACCCCCCCCGGGCGGAAAACTGTTTTTT.

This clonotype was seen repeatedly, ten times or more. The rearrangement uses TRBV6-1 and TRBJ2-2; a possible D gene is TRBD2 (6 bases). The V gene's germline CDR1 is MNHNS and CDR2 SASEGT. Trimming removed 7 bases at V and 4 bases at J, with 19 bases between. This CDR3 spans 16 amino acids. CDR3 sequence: CASKRAPGVGTGELFF. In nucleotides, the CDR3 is TGTGCCAGCAAGAGAGCCCCGGGAGTGGGCACCGGGGAGCTGTTTTTT.

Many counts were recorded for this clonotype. The CDR3 loop is CASSHRTEIYYGYTF. The CDR3 DNA reads as TGTGCCAGCAGTCACAGGACGGAGATTTACTATGGCTACACCTTC. The chain is built from TRBV12-3 or TRBV12-4 and TRBJ1-2, with D perhaps matching TRBD1 (5 bases). With 5 bases removed from V and 3 bases from J, the gap between germline ends came to 16 bases. This CDR3 region has 15 residues.

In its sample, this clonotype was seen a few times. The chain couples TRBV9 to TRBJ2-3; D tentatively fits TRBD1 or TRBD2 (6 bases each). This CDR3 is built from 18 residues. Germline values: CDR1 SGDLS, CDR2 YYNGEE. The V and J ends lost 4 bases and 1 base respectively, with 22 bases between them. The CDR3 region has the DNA TGTGCCAGCAGCCCGGAAGGGGGGCGGGACTCTCGCACAGATACGCAGTATTTT. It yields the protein CASSPEGGRDSRTDTQYF.

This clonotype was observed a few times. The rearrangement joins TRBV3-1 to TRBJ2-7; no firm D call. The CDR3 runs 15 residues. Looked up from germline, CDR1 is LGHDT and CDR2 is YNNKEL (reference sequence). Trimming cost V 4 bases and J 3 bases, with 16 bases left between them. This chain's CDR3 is CASSPKGRGHYEQYF. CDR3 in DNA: TGTGCCAGCAGCCCCAAGGGCAGAGGCCACTACGAGCAGTACTTC.

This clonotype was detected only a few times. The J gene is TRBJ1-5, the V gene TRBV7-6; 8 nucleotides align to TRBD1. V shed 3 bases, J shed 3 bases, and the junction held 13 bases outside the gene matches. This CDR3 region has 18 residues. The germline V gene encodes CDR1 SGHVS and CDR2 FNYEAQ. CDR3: CASSLNPPTGEHNQPQHF. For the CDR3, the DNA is TGTGCCAGCAGCTTGAACCCACCGACAGGGGAACACAATCAGCCCCAGCATTTT.

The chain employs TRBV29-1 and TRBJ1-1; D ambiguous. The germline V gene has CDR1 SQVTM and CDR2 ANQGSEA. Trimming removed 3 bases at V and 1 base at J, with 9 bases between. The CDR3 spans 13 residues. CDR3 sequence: CSVERQENTEAFF. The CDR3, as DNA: TGCAGCGTTGAGCGGCAGGAGAACACTGAAGCTTTCTTT.

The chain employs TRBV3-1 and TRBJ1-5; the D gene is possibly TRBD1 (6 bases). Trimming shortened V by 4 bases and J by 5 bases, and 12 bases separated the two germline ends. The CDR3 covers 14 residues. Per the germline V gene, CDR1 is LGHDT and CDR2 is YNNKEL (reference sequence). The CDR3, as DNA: TGTGCCAGCAGCCCTCGGGACATTTATCAGCCCCAGCATTTT. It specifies CASSPRDIYQPQHF.

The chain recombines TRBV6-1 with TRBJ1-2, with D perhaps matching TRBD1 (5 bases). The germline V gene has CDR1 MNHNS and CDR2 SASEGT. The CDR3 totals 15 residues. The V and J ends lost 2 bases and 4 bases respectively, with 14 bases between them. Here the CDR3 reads CASSERGPLGYGYTF. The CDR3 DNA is TGTGCCAGCAGTGAACGGGGCCCCCTGGGCTATGGCTACACCTTC.

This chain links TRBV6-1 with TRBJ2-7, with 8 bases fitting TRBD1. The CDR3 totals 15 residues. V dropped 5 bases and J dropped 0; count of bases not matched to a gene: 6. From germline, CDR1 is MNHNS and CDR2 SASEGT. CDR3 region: CASSLDRESSYEQYF. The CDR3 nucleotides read TGTGCCAGCAGTTTGGACAGGGAGAGCTCCTACGAGCAGTACTTC.

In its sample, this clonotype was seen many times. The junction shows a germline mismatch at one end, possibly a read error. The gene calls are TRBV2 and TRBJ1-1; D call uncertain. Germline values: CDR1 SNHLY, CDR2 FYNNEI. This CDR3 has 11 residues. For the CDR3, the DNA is TGTGCCAGCAGATCCAACAGTGAAGCTTTCTTT. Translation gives CASRSNSEAFF.

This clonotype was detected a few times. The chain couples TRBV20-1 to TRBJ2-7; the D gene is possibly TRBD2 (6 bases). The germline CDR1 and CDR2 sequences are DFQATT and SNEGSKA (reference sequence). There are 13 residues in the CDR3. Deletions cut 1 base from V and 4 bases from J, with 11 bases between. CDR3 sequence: CSARGTSKYEQYF. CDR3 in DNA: TGCAGTGCTAGAGGTACTAGCAAATACGAGCAGTACTTC.